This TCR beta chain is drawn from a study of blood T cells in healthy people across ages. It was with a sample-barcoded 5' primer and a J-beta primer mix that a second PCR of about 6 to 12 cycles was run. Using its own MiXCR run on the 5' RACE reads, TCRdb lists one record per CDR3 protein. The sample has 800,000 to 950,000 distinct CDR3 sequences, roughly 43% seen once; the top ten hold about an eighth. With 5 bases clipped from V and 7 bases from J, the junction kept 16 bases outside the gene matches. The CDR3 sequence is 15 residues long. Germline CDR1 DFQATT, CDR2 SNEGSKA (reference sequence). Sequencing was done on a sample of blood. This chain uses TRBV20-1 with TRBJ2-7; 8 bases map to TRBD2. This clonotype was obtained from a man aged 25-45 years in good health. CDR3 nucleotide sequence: TGCAGTGCTGGGCTCCCCAGATCGGGGGGGGGTGAGCAGTACTTC. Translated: CSAGLPRSGGGEQYF.